These T cell receptor beta chains were read from a single sample in a study of T cell repertoires in cytomegalovirus infection. Their target antigens are unknown. TCRdb called the reads again in MiXCR, with one record for every CDR3 protein. The top ten clones hold 30% to 40% of a sample with around 110,000 distinct CDR3 sequences, over 9% of them seen once. Specimen: PBMCs, sequenced either directly or after in vitro stimulation (not recorded which). Receptors originate from a human donor in good health (CMV status not recorded). Some clones in this sample may be carry-over from other donors' samples. CDR3s include the opening cysteine and the closing phenylalanine or tryptophan. The order of the fields is V gene, J gene, CDR3 protein.

TRBV28,TRBJ1-2,CASSLSTYRGFHTF
TRBV4-3,TRBJ1-4,CASSQDGTGRGKLFF
TRBV5-3,TRBJ1-4,CASSTRRDRGFNEKLFF
TRBV6-2/TRBV6-3,TRBJ2-4,CASSRRVTPSNIQYF
TRBV2,TRBJ1-5,CASTETVDLPQHF
TRBV6-2/TRBV6-3,TRBJ2-1,CASTSPGNEQFF
TRBV5-4,TRBJ2-1,CASSPLAGGLYNEQFF
TRBV7-2,TRBJ1-2,CASSKGYGYTF
TRBV27,TRBJ1-1,CASSTTGADTEAFF
TRBV5-4,TRBJ2-1,CASSLSNEQFF
TRBV10-3,TRBJ1-2,CAISEGQGYGYTF
TRBV12-3/TRBV12-4,TRBJ2-5,CASSVGNLKTQYF
TRBV20-1,TRBJ1-1,CSAAGGTKRKEAFF
TRBV7-9,TRBJ2-3,CASSSPSGRPEGGTQYF
TRBV6-5,TRBJ2-2,CASSYGYRNARAGELFF
TRBV7-6,TRBJ1-4,CASSLSAGVVEKLFF
TRBV7-2,TRBJ2-1,CASSLDRGVVYDEQFF
TRBV12-3/TRBV12-4,TRBJ2-5,CASSYLGQETQYF
TRBV12-3/TRBV12-4,TRBJ2-5,CASSLWTAQETQYF
TRBV7-8,TRBJ2-7,CASSSGVGDEQYF
TRBV12-3/TRBV12-4,TRBJ2-1,CASSLMPSGNNEQFF
TRBV11-2,TRBJ2-3,CASRSGVVPDTQYF
TRBV7-9,TRBJ2-1,CASSLTSAGETYNEQFF
TRBV12-3/TRBV12-4,TRBJ1-1,CASNPRVAGTEAFF
TRBV4-1,TRBJ2-3,CASSPLGDSTDTQYF
TRBV5-3,TRBJ2-1,CASSRTPGNEQFF
TRBV6-2/TRBV6-3,TRBJ2-1,CASHPRGLNEQFF
TRBV7-2,TRBJ1-1,CASSLRGPPDTEAFF
TRBV28,TRBJ2-1,CASSLVRGGHNEQFF
TRBV7-7,TRBJ2-2,CASSLARAAGELFF
TRBV7-2,TRBJ2-3,CASSPQDRVVTQYF
TRBV11-2,TRBJ2-5,CASSKDRTSQETQYF
TRBV27,TRBJ2-1,CASSFSGGTSVYNEQFF
TRBV7-2,TRBJ2-2,CASSSTSGRGGELFF
TRBV7-6,-,CPSSSSGLAGKNTQYF
TRBV7-3,TRBJ2-5,CASSLLAGGETQYF
TRBV27,TRBJ2-3,CASGPTSGRSDTQYF
TRBV7-2,TRBJ2-2,CASSKTGTSSGELFF
TRBV25-1,TRBJ1-2,CASSPLGQGLHGGYTF
TRBV7-2,TRBJ2-1,CASSGAGGTSYNEQFF
TRBV7-9,TRBJ2-1,CASSLTGLADYNEQFF
TRBV10-2,TRBJ1-1,CASSRSRDETEAFF
TRBV6-2/TRBV6-3,TRBJ2-2,CASSFYLTSGRANTGELFF
TRBV6-2/TRBV6-3,TRBJ2-1,CASSYTPDRGNWDQQFF
TRBV10-3,TRBJ2-1,CAISAPTSADEQFF
TRBV28,TRBJ2-7,CASSQGDINYEQYF
TRBV12-3/TRBV12-4,TRBJ1-2,CASSLWGTGESGYTF
TRBV11-2,TRBJ2-1,CASSLGGQGGINEQFF
TRBV12-3/TRBV12-4,TRBJ1-2,CASSLAGQIFYGYTF
TRBV20-1,TRBJ2-7,CSARERTEYEQYF
TRBV11-2,TRBJ2-1,CASSLDGGGSYNEQFF
TRBV7-8,TRBJ2-2,CASSVDRVSGELFF
TRBV12-3/TRBV12-4,TRBJ1-3,CASSPTGAGNTIYF
TRBV29-1,TRBJ2-7,CSVEIGGGTYEQYF
TRBV9,TRBJ2-2,CASSPSRNTGELFF